The sequence of this TCR beta chain was determined in a study of cytomegalovirus exposure and HLA in healthy donors. Overall study results and limits: The CMV antigen specificity of a few CMV-associated chains was confirmed through in vitro analysis. Within an earlier analysis, most TCR beta V segments proved productive either about 90% or about 30% of the time. It was reportedly the case that the classifier diagnosed cytomegalovirus status with high specificity and sensitivity. Indistinguishability led to the exclusion of some V segments, TRBV6-2 and TRBV6-3 included.

Turning to this clone: Its specificity is unknown.

The PCR had 60 Vbeta and 13 Jbeta primers. The repertoire was sequenced with immunoSEQ multiplex PCR; TCRdb's copy has only in-frame clones and lacks some. The top ten hold roughly 7.8% of the sample, which has approximately 130,000 clones, 75% to 85% seen once. The CDR3 runs to 13 residues. The V and J ends lost 4 bases and 2 bases respectively, with 10 bases between them. Germline V gives CDR1 SGHRS, CDR2 YFSETQ. The sequence was obtained from a woman aged 50 to 65 in good health and CMV-seropositive. The genes are TRBV5-1 and TRBJ2-7; D call uncertain. Source material: PBMCs. The CDR3 protein is CASSPIETYEQYF. DNA of the CDR3: TGCGCCAGCAGCCCTATCGAGACCTACGAGCAGTACTTC.